Presented here are 19 T cell receptor beta chains from one specimen sequenced in a study of radiation and T cells in renal cell carcinoma. TCRdb keeps only in-frame clones here, not all; method: immunoSEQ multiplex PCR. Of approximately 43,000 clones listed, 65% to 85% are singletons. Stated time point: blood 4 weeks post-SBRT, at nephrectomy. Specified treatment: 15 Gy SBRT to primary tumor, nephrectomy 4 weeks later. This specimen was blood, taken from a patient whose treatment included radiotherapy and nephrectomy. These receptors were taken from a woman aged 70-85 years with renal cell carcinoma.

This clone has a single count. This chain joins TRBV4-2 and TRBJ2-1; TRBD2 matches 12 bases. Germline-derived CDR1 and CDR2 are LGHNA and YNFKEQ. Trimming removed 0 bases from V and 1 base from J; junction bases left unmatched: 10. The CDR3 has 20 residues. The CDR3 nucleotides read TGTGCCAGCAGCCAAGATTCTCCTAGCGGGAGGGCCGGGTCCTACAATGAGCAGTTCTTC. It codes for CASSQDSPSGRAGSYNEQFF.

This clone was seen a few times. This sequence joins TRBV19 and TRBJ2-7; 8 bases are shared with TRBD2. The CDR3 consists of 15 residues. Germline CDR1 LNHDA, CDR2 SQIVND (reference sequence). J was trimmed by 5 bases and V by 5 bases; bases with no gene match: 11. CDR3 DNA: TGTGCCAGTAGTGCGCGGACTAGCTATGGGAACGAGCAGTACTTC. Its translation is CASSARTSYGNEQYF.

This chain uses TRBV6-5 with TRBJ2-7; D ambiguous. This CDR3 region has 11 residues. Germline CDR1 reads MNHEY; CDR2 reads SVGAGI. The germline V and J ends were trimmed by 5 bases and 7 bases, with 9 bases remaining between them. The CDR3 DNA sequence: TGTGCCAGCAGTGGTTTAGGGGAGCAGTACTTC. Amino acid sequence: CASSGLGEQYF.

The chain employs TRBV5-1 and TRBJ2-1; a possible D gene is TRBD2 (6 bases). Germline CDR1 is SGHRS and CDR2 is YFSETQ. V was pared by 0 bases and J by 4 bases, with 14 bases between. The CDR3 is 16 residues long. CDR3 sequence reads: CASSLEGTSNYNEQFF. The CDR3, as DNA: TGCGCCAGCAGCTTGGAGGGGACTTCAAATTACAATGAGCAGTTCTTC.

This rearrangement joins TRBV19 to TRBJ1-2, with a weak D call TRBD1 (5 bases). The CDR3 loop spans 12 amino acids. Trimming took 8 bases from V and 3 from J, leaving 10 bases between them. The germline CDR1 and CDR2 sequences are LNHDA and SQIVND (reference sequence). The chain's CDR3 is CASYGGDYGYTF. DNA for the CDR3: TGTGCCAGTTACGGGGGGGACTATGGCTACACCTTC.

CDR3 coding DNA: TGCGCCAGCAGCCCAGCCCTAGTCACAGATACGCAGTATTTT. It codes for CASSPALVTDTQYF. J is TRBJ2-3 and V is TRBV5-1; D uncertain. There are 14 residues in the CDR3. In germline, CDR1 is SGHRS, CDR2 YFSETQ. V lost 4 bases, J lost 2 bases, and 11 bases lay in between.

The gene calls are TRBV27 and TRBJ2-3; D is undetermined. V lost 1 base to trimming and J lost 2 bases, with 16 bases between them. The CDR3 spans 17 residues. The germline gives CDR1 MNHEY, CDR2 SMNVEV (reference sequence). DNA for the CDR3: TGTGCCAGCAGTTTATTAGTCAGTCCGGAACCCACAGATACGCAGTATTTT. It is translated as CASSLLVSPEPTDTQYF.

The V and J genes are TRBV11-2 and TRBJ1-4; D perhaps matches TRBD1 (5 bases). This CDR3 spans 14 amino acids. V was clipped by 7 bases and J by 5 bases, with 14 bases between them. Germline V gene data show CDR1 as SGHAT and CDR2 as FQNNGV. The CDR3 DNA follows: TGTGCCAGCACCCTGACAGTGACAAATGAAAAACTGTTTTTT. Its translation: CASTLTVTNEKLFF.

The chain carries TRBV5-8 and TRBJ2-5; 7 bases are shared with TRBD1. This CDR3 has 15 residues. V gave up 4 bases and J gave up 5 bases; unmatched junction bases: 11. The germline CDR1 and CDR2 sequences are SGHTS and YDEGEE. The CDR3 is CASSTPYRGRETQYF. The CDR3 DNA reads as TGTGCCAGCAGCACCCCCTACAGGGGTCGGGAGACCCAGTACTTC.

The rearrangement uses TRBV5-1 and TRBJ2-7; 10 bases are shared with TRBD1. V lost 4 bases to trimming and J lost 3 bases; unmatched junction nucleotides: 7. The CDR3 has 15 amino acids. Germline V CDR1 and CDR2: SGHRS, YFSETQ. CDR3 protein: CASSPRTGGGYEQYF. CDR3 in DNA: TGCGCCAGCAGCCCACGGACAGGGGGAGGCTACGAGCAGTACTTC.

The chain uses TRBV5-1 and TRBJ1-5; a weak D match, TRBD1 (6 bases). The CDR3 runs 15 residues. Looked up from germline, CDR1 is SGHRS and CDR2 is YFSETQ. Deletions cut 0 bases from V and 4 bases from J, with 11 bases between. CDR3 sequence: CASSLAGGHNQPQHF. The CDR3, as DNA: TGCGCCAGCAGCTTGGCCGGGGGACATAATCAGCCCCAGCATTTT.

Turning to this clone: This sample also contains other DNA sequences that code for the same CDR3. The chain couples TRBV19 to TRBJ1-5, with TRBD1 matching over 8 bases. Germline-derived CDR1 and CDR2 are LNHDA and SQIVND (reference sequence). J was trimmed by 2 bases and V by 6 bases; bases with no gene match: 3. There are 14 residues in the CDR3. Here the CDR3 reads CASSGQGGNQPQHF. CDR3 sequence (DNA): TGTGCCAGTAGCGGACAGGGAGGCAATCAGCCCCAGCATTTT.

The CDR3 region is CASSLARQGIDGYTF. CDR3 bases: TGTGCCAGCAGCTTAGCCAGACAGGGAATAGATGGCTACACCTTC. The V gene is TRBV7-2, the J gene TRBJ1-2; 7 bases match TRBD1. There are 15 residues in the CDR3. V shed 0 bases, J shed 6 bases, and the junction held 7 bases outside the gene matches. Looked up from germline, CDR1 is SGHTA and CDR2 is FQGNSA.

The chain links TRBV4-2 to TRBJ2-7; D may be TRBD1 (6 bases). CDR3 length: 14 residues. V was shortened by 7 bases and J by 1 base, with 14 bases between the two germline ends. The germline gives CDR1 LGHNA, CDR2 YNFKEQ. CDR3 residues: CASKQGMESYEQYF. CDR3 sequence (DNA): TGTGCCAGCAAACAGGGAATGGAGTCCTACGAGCAGTACTTC.

V and J are TRBV9 and TRBJ2-3, with 13 bases fitting TRBD2. Germline V gives CDR1 SGDLS, CDR2 YYNGEE. There are 16 residues in the CDR3. J lost 3 bases, V lost 0 bases, and 1 base had no gene match. CDR3 loop: CASSVGLAGGTDTQYF. CDR3 DNA: TGTGCCAGCAGCGTAGGACTAGCGGGGGGAACAGATACGCAGTATTTT.

This clone was seen a few times. The chain couples TRBV28 to TRBJ1-2; TRBD1 matches 7 bases. The CDR3 runs 15 residues. With V trimmed by 3 bases and J by 4 bases, 8 bases remained unmatched. Germline CDR1 MDHEN, CDR2 SYDVKM. This chain's CDR3 is CASSFKGTVGYGYTF. The CDR3 DNA reads as TGTGCCAGCAGTTTTAAAGGGACAGTAGGCTATGGCTACACCTTC.

The gene calls are TRBV7-9 and TRBJ1-1; D remains unclear. The CDR3 extends over 15 amino acids. V lost 0 bases and J 4 bases, leaving 12 bases between the germline ends. The germline CDR1 and CDR2 sequences are SEHNR and FQNEAQ (reference sequence). Here the CDR3 reads CASSLALGRTTEAFF. The CDR3, as DNA: TGTGCCAGCAGCTTAGCGCTGGGGAGGACCACTGAAGCTTTCTTT. Looking up the rest from reference TRBV7-9 and TRBJ1-1 gives the full variable domain: DTGVSQNPRHKITKRGQNVTFRCDPISEHNRLYWYRQTLGQGPEFLTYFQNEAQLEKSRLLSDRFSAERPKGSFSTLEIQRTEQGDSAMYLCASSLALGRTTEAFFGQGTRLTVV.

This rearrangement joins TRBV6-5 to TRBJ2-1; 8 bases agree with TRBD1. The J segment lost 4 bases and the V segment lost 6 bases, leaving 2 bases of the junction unmatched. This CDR3 contains 13 residues. Germline CDR1 MNHEY, CDR2 SVGAGI. The CDR3 DNA follows: TGTGCCAGCAGCCGGGACAGGTACAATGAGCAGTTCTTC. Protein product: CASSRDRYNEQFF.

The chain employs TRBV27 and TRBJ1-2; D remains ambiguous. This CDR3 has 14 residues. Trimming pared 3 bases from V and 5 bases from J, leaving 13 bases between. Germline-derived CDR1 and CDR2 are MNHEY and SMNVEV (reference sequence). Here the CDR3 DNA reads TGTGCCAGCAGTTTGTCGTACACGCGTTATGGCTACACCTTC. It codes for CASSLSYTRYGYTF.